This T cell receptor beta chain comes out of a study of beta chain features in type 1 diabetes. In the study overall: Examination covered approximately 100 million sorted cells spanning all samples. The study's findings and limits: A greater similarity of naive, central memory and Treg TCRB repertoires was seen among patients than among healthy donors. A pattern of fewer insertions and more deletions at VDJ junctions was seen in type 1 diabetes patients. Because the template was cDNA, high-expressing cells might be over-represented.

The investigators reverse transcribed all of the isolated RNA, so they sequenced expressed TCRB transcripts. Libraries were prepared by immunoSEQ multiplex PCR; TCRdb keeps only in-frame clonotypes and omits some of them. This table holds more than 350,000 clones, 9.5% to 12% found once. For this clone: Antigen unknown.

Input material: naive CD4+ T cells from blood. The sequence was collected from a young woman in good health.

Here the CDR3 DNA reads TGTGCCAGCAGCTTTGGAGGGGCCTATGGCTACACCTTC. Protein: CASSFGGAYGYTF. The chain combines TRBV7-9 with TRBJ1-2, with a possible D match to TRBD1 (5 bases). The ends were cut back, 3 bases at V and 4 bases at J, with 9 bases in the middle. Looked up from germline, CDR1 is SEHNR and CDR2 is FQNEAQ (reference sequence). This CDR3 region has 13 residues.